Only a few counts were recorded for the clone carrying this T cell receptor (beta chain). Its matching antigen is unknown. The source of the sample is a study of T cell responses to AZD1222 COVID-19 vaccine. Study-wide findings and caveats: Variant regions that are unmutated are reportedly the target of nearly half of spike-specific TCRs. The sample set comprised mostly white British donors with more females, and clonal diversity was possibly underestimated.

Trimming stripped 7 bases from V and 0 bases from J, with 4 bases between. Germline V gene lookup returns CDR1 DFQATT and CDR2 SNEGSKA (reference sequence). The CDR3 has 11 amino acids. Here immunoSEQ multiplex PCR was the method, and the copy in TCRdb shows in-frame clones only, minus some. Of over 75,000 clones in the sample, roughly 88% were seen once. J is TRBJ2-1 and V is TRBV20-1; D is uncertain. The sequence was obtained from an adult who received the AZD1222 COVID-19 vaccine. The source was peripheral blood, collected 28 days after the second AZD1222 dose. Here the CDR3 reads CSVSSYNEQFF. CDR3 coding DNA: TGCAGTGTAAGCTCCTACAATGAGCAGTTCTTC.